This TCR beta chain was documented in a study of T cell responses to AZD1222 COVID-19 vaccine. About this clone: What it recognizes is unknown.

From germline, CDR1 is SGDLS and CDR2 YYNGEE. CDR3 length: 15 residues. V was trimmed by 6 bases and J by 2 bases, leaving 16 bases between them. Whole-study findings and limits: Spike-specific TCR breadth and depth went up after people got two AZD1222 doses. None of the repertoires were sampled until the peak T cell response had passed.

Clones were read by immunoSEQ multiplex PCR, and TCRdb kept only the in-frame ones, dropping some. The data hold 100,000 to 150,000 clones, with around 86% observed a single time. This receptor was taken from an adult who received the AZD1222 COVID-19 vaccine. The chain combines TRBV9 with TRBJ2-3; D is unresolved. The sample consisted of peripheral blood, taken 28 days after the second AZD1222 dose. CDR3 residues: CASTSLGSNTDTQYF. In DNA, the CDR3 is TGTGCCAGCACCTCACTCGGGTCAAACACAGATACGCAGTATTTT.